This T cell receptor (beta chain) was recorded in a study of beta chain features in type 1 diabetes. About the research overall: Across the samples, around 110,000,000 sorted cells were examined in total.

Study results and caveats: At VDJ recombination sites, type 1 diabetes patients had fewer insertions and more deleted nucleotides. The study found moderately but significantly shorter TCRB CDR3s in all four CD4+ subsets of Type 1 diabetes patients.

The V gene lost 2 bases and the J gene lost 5 bases, with 12 bases spanning the gap. The CDR3 runs 14 residues. Looked up from germline, CDR1 is SGHTA and CDR2 is FQGTGA. Note on this clone: Its specificity is unknown.

Sorting with CD45RO/CCR7/CD25/CD127/CD95/CD27 yielded naive, central memory, regulatory and stem-like memory CD4+ cells. Expressed TCRB transcripts were sequenced after all isolated RNA was converted to cDNA. Data came from immunoSEQ multiplex PCR; TCRdb stores just in-frame clones and leaves some out. This table has tens of thousands of clones, approximately 61% appearing once. The receptor comes from a man under 40 with type 1 diabetes. Some clones in this sample may be carry-over from other donors' samples. The chain joins TRBV7-3 to TRBJ1-1; perhaps TRBD1 as D (5 bases). The sequencing input was Tregs from blood. In DNA form, the CDR3 reads TGTGCCAGCAGCTTACACTGGGAGGGGACTGAAGCTTTCTTT. Protein sequence: CASSLHWEGTEAFF.